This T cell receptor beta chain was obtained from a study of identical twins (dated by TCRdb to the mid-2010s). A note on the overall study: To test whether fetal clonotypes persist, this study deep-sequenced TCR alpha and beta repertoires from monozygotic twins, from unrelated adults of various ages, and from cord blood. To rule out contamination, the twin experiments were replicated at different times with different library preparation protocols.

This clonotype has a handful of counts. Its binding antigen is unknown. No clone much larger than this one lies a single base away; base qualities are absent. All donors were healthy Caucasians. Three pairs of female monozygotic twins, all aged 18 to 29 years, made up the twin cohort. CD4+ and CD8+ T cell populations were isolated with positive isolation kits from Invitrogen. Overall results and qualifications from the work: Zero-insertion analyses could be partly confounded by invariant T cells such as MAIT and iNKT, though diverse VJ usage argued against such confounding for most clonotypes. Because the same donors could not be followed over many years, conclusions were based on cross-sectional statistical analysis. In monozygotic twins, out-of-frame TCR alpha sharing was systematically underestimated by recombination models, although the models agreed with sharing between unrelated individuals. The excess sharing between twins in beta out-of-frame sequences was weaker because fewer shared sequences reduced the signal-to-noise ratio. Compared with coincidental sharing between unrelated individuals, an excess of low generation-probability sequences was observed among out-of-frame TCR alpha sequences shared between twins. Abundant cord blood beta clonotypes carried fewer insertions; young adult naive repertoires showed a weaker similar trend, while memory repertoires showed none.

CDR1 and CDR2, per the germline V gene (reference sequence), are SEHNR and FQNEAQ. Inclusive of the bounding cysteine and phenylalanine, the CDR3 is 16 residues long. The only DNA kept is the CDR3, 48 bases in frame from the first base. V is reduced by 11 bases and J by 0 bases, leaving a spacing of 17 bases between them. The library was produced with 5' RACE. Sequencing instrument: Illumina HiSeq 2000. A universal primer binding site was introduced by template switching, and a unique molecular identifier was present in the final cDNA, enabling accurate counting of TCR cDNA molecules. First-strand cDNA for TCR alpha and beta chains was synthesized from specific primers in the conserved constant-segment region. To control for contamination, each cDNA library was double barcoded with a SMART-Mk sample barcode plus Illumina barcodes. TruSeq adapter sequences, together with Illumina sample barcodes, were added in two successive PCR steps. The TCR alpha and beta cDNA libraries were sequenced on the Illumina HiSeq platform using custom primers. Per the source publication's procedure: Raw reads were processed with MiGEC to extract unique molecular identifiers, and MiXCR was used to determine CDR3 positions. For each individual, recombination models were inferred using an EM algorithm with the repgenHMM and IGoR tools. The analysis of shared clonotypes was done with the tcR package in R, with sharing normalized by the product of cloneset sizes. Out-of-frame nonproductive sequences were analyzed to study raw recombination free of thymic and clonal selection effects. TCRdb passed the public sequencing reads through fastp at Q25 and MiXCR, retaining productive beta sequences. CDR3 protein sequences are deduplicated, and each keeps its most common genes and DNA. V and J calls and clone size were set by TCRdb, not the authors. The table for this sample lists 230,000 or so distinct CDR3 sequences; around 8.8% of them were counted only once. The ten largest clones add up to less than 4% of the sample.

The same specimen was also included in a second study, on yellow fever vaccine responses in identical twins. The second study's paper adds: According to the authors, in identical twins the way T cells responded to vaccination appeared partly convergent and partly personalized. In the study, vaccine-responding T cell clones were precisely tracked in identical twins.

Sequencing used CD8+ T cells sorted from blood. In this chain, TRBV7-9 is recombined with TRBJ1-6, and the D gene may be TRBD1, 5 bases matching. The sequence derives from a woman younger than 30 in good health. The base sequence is TGTGCCTCGGAGGGACCCCAGAGCTCCTATAATTCACCCCTCCACTTT. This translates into CASEGPQSSYNSPLHF.